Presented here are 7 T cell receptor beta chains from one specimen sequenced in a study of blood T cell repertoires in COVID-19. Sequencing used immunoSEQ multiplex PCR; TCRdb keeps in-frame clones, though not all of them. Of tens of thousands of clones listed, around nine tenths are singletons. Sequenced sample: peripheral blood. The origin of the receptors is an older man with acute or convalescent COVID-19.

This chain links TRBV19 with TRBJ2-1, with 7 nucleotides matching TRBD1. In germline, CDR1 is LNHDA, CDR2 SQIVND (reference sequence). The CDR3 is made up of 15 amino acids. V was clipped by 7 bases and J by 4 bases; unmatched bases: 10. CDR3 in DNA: TGTGCCAGTACCTCAGGGACAGCTTATTACAATGAGCAGTTCTTC. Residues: CASTSGTAYYNEQFF.

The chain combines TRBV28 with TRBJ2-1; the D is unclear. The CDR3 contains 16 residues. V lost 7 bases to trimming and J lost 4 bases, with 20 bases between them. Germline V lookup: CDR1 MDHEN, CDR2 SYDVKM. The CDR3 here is CASIQAGASQYNEQFF. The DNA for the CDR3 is TGTGCCAGCATCCAGGCAGGCGCCTCGCAGTACAATGAGCAGTTCTTC.

Here the CDR3 DNA reads TGTGCCAGCAGCTTCGGGACAGGTGCCAGCGGGGAGCTGTTTTTT. It specifies CASSFGTGASGELFF. V and J are TRBV5-6 and TRBJ2-2; 8 positions match TRBD1. The CDR3 spans 15 residues. The germline gives CDR1 SGHDT, CDR2 YYEEEE. Trimming removed 2 bases from V and 7 bases from J; junction bases left unmatched: 7.

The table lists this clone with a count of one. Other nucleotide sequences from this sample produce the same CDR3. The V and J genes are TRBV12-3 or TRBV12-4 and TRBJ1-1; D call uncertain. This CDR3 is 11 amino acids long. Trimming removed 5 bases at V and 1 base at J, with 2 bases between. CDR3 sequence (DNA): TGTGCCAGCAGTCGGAACACTGAAGCTTTCTTT. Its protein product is CASSRNTEAFF.

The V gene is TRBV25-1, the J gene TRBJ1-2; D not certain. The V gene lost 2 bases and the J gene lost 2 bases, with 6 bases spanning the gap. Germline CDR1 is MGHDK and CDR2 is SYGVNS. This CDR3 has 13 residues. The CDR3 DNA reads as TGTGCCAGCAGTGAAGAGGGCAACTATGGCTACACCTTC. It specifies CASSEEGNYGYTF.

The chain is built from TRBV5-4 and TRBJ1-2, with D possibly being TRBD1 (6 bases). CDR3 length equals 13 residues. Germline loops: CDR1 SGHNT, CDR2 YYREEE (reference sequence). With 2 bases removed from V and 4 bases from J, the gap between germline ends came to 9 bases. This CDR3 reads CASSLAGVYGYTF. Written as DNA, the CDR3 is TGTGCCAGCAGCTTAGCAGGGGTCTATGGCTACACCTTC.

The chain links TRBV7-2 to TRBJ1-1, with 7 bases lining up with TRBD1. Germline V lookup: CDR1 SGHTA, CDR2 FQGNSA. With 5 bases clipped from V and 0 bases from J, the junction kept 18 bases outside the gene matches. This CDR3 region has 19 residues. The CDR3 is CASSPDRVHLFFMNTEAFF. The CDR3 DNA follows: TGTGCCAGCAGCCCTGACAGGGTCCATCTGTTTTTTATGAACACTGAAGCTTTCTTT.